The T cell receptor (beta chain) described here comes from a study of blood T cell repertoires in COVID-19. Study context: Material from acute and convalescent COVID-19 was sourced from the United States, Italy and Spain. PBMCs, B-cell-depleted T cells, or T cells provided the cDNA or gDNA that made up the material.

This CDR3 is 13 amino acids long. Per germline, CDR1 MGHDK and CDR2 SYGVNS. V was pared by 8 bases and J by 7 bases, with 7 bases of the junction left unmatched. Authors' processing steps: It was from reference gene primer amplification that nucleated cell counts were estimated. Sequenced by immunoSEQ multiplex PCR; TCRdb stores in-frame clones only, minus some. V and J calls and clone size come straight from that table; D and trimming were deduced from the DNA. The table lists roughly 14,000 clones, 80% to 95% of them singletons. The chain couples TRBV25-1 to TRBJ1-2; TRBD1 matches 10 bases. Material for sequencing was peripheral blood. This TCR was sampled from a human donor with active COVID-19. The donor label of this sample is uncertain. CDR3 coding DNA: TGTGCCAGCGCTTCGGACAGGGGGGGTGGCTACACCTTC. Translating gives CASASDRGGGYTF.